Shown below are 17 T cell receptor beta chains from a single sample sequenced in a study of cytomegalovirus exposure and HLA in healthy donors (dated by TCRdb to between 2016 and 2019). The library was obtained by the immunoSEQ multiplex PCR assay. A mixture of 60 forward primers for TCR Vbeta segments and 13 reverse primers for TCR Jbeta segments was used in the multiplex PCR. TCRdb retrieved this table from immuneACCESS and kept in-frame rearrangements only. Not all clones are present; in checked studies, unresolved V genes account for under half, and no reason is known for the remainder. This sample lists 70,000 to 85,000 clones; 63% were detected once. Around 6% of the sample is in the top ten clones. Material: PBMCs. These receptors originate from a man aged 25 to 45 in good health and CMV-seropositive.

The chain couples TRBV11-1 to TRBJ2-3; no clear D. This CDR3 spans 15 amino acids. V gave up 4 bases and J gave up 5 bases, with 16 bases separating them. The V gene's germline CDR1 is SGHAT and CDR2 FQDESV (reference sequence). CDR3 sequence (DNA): TGTGCCAGCAGCTCCCCCCCAGACACCGGAGATACGCAGTATTTT. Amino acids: CASSSPPDTGDTQYF.

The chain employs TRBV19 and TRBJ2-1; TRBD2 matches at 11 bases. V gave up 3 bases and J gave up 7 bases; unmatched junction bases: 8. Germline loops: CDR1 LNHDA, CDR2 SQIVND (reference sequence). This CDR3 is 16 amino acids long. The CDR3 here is CASSILAGGVGNEQFF. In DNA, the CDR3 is TGTGCCAGTAGTATCCTAGCGGGGGGTGTAGGGAATGAGCAGTTCTTC.

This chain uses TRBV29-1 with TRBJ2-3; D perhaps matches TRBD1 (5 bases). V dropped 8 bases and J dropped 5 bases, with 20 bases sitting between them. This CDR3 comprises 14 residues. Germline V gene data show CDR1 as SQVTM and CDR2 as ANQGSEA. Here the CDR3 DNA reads TGCAGCATTCCGCCCCCAGGGCTGAGAGATACGCAGTATTTT. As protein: CSIPPPGLRDTQYF.

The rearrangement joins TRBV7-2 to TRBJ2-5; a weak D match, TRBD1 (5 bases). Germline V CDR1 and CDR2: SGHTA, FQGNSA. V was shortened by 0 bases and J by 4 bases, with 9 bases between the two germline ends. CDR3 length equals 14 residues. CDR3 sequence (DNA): TGTGCCAGCAGCTTAGCGGGGCTTAGAGAGACCCAGTACTTC. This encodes CASSLAGLRETQYF.

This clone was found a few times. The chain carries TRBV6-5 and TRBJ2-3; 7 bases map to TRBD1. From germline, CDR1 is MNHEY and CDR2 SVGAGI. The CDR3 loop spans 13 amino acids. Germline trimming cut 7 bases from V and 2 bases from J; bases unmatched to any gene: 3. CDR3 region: CASTGQYTDTQYF. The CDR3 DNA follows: TGTGCCAGCACGGGACAGTACACAGATACGCAGTATTTT.

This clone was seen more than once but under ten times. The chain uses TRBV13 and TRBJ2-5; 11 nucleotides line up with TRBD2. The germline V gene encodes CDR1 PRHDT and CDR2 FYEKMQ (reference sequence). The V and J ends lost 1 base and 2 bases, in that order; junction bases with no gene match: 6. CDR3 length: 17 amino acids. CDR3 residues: CASSLDGSGGGQETQYF. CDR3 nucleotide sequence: TGTGCCAGCAGCTTAGACGGTAGCGGGGGGGGACAAGAGACCCAGTACTTC.

The CDR3 here is CASRAGGRETQYF. The CDR3 DNA is TGTGCCAGCAGGGCGGGGGGGAGGGAGACCCAGTACTTC. The chain couples TRBV28 to TRBJ2-5, with TRBD2 matching 9 bases. The V gene end was trimmed by 6 bases and the J gene end by 5 bases; junction bases not matched to a gene: 4. Per germline, CDR1 MDHEN and CDR2 SYDVKM. This CDR3 has 13 amino acids.

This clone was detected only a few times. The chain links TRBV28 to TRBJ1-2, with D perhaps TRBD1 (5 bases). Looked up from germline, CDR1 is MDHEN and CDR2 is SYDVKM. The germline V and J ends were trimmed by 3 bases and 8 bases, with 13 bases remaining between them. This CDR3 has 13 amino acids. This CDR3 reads CASSFRGERGYTF. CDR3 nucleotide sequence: TGTGCCAGCAGTTTCCGGGGGGAGCGGGGCTACACCTTC.

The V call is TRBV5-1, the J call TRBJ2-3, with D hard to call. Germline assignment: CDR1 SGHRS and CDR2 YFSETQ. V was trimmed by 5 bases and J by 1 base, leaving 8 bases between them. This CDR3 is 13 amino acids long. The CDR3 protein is CASSDQGTDTQYF. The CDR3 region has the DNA TGCGCCAGCAGTGACCAGGGCACAGATACGCAGTATTTT.

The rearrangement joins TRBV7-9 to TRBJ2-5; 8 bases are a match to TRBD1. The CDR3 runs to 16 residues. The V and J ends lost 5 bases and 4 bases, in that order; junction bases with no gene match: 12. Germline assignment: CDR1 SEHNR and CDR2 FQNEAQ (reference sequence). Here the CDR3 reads CASSPPGQVLGETQYF. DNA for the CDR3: TGTGCCAGCAGCCCACCGGGACAGGTCTTGGGAGAGACCCAGTACTTC.

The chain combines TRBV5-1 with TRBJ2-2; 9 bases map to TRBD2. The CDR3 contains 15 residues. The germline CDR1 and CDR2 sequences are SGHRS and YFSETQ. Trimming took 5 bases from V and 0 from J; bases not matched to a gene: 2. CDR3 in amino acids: CASRGTSSNTGELFF. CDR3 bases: TGCGCCAGCAGGGGGACTAGCTCGAACACCGGGGAGCTGTTTTTT.

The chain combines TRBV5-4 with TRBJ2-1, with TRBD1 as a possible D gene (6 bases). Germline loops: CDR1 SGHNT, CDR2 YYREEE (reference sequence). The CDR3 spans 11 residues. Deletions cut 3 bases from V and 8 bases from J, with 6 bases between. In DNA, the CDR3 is TGTGCCAGCAGCTACAGGGATGAGCAGTTCTTC. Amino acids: CASSYRDEQFF. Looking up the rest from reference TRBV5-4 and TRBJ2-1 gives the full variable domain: ETGVTQSPTHLIKTRGQQVTLRCSSQSGHNTVSWYQQALGQGPQFIFQYYREEENGRGNFPPRFSGLQFPNYSSELNVNALELDDSALYLCASSYRDEQFFGPGTRLTVL.

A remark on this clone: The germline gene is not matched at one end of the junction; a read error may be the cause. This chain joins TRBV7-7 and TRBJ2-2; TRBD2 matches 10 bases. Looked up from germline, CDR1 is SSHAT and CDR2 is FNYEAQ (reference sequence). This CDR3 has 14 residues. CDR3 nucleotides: TGTGCCAGCAGATTAGCGGGGGGCACCGGGGAGCTGTTTTTT. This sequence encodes CASRLAGGTGELFF.

The CDR3: CATSRGGGANTGELFF. The CDR3, as DNA: TGTGCCACCAGCAGGGGGGGTGGCGCGAACACCGGGGAGCTGTTTTTT. The chain links TRBV15 to TRBJ2-2, with D perhaps matching TRBD2 (6 bases). Germline values: CDR1 LNHNV, CDR2 YYDKDF (reference sequence). Trimming shortened V by 3 bases and J by 0 bases, and 11 bases separated the two germline ends. The CDR3 is made up of 16 amino acids.

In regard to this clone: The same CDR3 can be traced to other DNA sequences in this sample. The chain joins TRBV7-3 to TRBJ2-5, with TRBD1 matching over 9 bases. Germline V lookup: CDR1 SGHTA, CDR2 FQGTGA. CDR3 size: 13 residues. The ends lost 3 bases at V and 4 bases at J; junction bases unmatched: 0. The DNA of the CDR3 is TGTGCCAGCAGCTTGGGACAGGGAGAGACCCAGTACTTC. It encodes CASSLGQGETQYF.

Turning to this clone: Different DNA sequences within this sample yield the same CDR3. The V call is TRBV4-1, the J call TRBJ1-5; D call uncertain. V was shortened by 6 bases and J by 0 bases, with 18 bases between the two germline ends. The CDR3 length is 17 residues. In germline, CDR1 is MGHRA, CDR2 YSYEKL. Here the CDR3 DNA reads TGCGCCAGCAGTCAATGGGCCTCCCCCTATAGCAATCAGCCCCAGCATTTT. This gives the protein CASSQWASPYSNQPQHF.

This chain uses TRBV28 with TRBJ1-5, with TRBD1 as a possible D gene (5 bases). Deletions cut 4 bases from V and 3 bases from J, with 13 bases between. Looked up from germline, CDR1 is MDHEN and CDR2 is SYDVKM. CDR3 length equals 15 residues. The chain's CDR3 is CASSSRRGFNQPQHF. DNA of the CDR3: TGTGCCAGCAGTTCCAGGAGGGGATTCAATCAGCCCCAGCATTTT.